The 18 T cell receptor beta chains below all came from one sample that was sequenced in a study of monozygotic twins with inflammatory bowel disease. TCRdb reprocessed the 5' RACE reads; each CDR3 protein has one entry and no DNA is given. The table lists around 200,000 distinct CDR3 sequences. Sequenced: blood. The receptor source for this set is a human donor with ulcerative colitis or Crohn's disease, or a healthy co-twin of an affected twin (not recorded which).

The J gene is TRBJ1-1, the V gene TRBV12-3 or TRBV12-4. The CDR3 runs to 13 residues. CDR3 sequence: CASSLVANTEAFF.

The rearrangement uses TRBV7-9 and TRBJ2-6. Germline V gene data show CDR1 as SEHNR and CDR2 as FQNEAQ (reference sequence). The CDR3 consists of 11 residues. Here the CDR3 reads CATGGANVLTF.

The CDR3 protein is CASILRGIVNTEAFF. The chain employs TRBV5-8 and TRBJ1-1; TCRdb proposes TRBD1, but this gene call is untestable without DNA. The CDR3 is made up of 15 amino acids. CDR1 SGHTS and CDR2 YDEGEE come from the germline V gene. Full variable domain (missing parts from reference TRBV5-8 and TRBJ1-1): EAGVTQSPTHLIKTRGQQATLRCSPISGHTSVYWYQQALGLGLQFLLWYDEGEERNRGNFPPRFSGRQFPNYSSELNVNALELEDSALYLCASILRGIVNTEAFFGQGTRLTVV.

The gene calls are TRBV6-1 and TRBJ2-7; the TCRdb D gene call, TRBD1, has no DNA to confirm it. The CDR3 is 15 residues long. Germline CDR1 reads MNHNS; CDR2 reads SASEGT. CDR3 residues: CATTRQGAVSYEQYF.

CDR3 sequence: CSVEVTGGSEAFF. The chain joins TRBV29-1 to TRBJ1-1; TCRdb proposes TRBD1, but this gene call is untestable without DNA. From germline, CDR1 is SQVTM and CDR2 ANQGSEA. The CDR3 has 13 residues.

The CDR3: CASSYSYEQYF. The V gene is TRBV12-3 or TRBV12-4, the J gene TRBJ2-7. The CDR3 is made up of 11 amino acids.

This chain joins TRBV20-1 and TRBJ1-2; absent DNA, TCRdb's TRBD1 call cannot be checked. The germline V gene encodes CDR1 DFQATT and CDR2 SNEGSKA (reference sequence). The CDR3 is 14 residues long. CDR3 residues: CSARVTVIPGGYTF.

The chain's CDR3 is CSASIPPRTDTQYF. The chain recombines TRBV20-1 with TRBJ2-3; there is no DNA to check the TCRdb D call of TRBD2. This CDR3 has 14 amino acids. Germline loops: CDR1 DFQATT, CDR2 SNEGSKA (reference sequence).

This chain joins TRBV7-6 and TRBJ2-1; TCRdb lists TRBD2, though no DNA is available to test this call. The CDR3 runs 14 residues. Germline CDR1 SGHVS, CDR2 FNYEAQ. The CDR3 spells CASSYGPGYNEQFF.

The chain carries TRBV15 and TRBJ1-5; with no DNA, the TCRdb D assignment of TRBD1 cannot be verified. CDR1 is LNHNV and CDR2 is YYDKDF in the germline V gene (reference sequence). The CDR3 has 15 residues. CDR3: CATSGRDRWIQPQHF. Supplemented by reference TRBV15 and TRBJ1-5, the full variable domain reads DAMVIQNPRYQVTQFGKPVTLSCSQTLNHNVMYWYQQKSSQAPKLLFHYYDKDFNNEADTPDNFQSRRPNTSFCFLDIRSPGLGDTAMYLCATSGRDRWIQPQHFGDGTRLSIL.

The chain joins TRBV5-1 to TRBJ2-5; the D gene TCRdb calls, TRBD1, cannot be checked with no DNA. CDR1 is SGHRS, CDR2 YFSETQ, per germline. The CDR3 is 16 amino acids. CDR3 loop: CASSLGPSDRTETQYF. The variable domain in full, completed from reference TRBV5-1 and TRBJ2-5, reads KAGVTQTPRYLIKTRGQQVTLSCSPISGHRSVSWYQQTPGQGLQFLFEYFSETQRNKGNFPGRFSGRQFSNSRSEMNVSTLELGDSALYLCASSLGPSDRTETQYFGPGTRLLVL.

This rearrangement joins TRBV6-5 to TRBJ1-2; TCRdb's D call of TRBD1 is untestable without DNA. The CDR3 length is 11 residues. Germline CDR1 and CDR2: MNHEY and SVGAGI. The CDR3 loop reads CASRARQGYTF.

CDR3 residues: CASSPRPIRTASSYEQYF. The genes are TRBV27 and TRBJ2-7. This CDR3 contains 18 residues. Germline-derived CDR1 and CDR2 are MNHEY and SMNVEV (reference sequence).

This chain uses TRBV7-2 with TRBJ2-3. CDR1 is SGHTA and CDR2 is FQGNSA in the germline V gene. The CDR3 is 12 amino acids. The CDR3 loop is CASSPIPDTQYF.

The CDR3 protein is CASSQVRGEEYF. The V and J genes are TRBV5-1 and TRBJ2-7; the TCRdb D gene call, TRBD1, has no DNA to confirm it. Germline CDR1 SGHRS, CDR2 YFSETQ. The CDR3 contains 12 residues.

The chain has TRBV4-1 and TRBJ2-1. The CDR3 contains 16 residues. The germline CDR1 and CDR2 sequences are MGHRA and YSYEKL. The CDR3 protein is CASSQDRASSYNEQFF.

This chain joins TRBV5-1 and TRBJ1-4. Per the germline V gene, CDR1 is SGHRS and CDR2 is YFSETQ. The CDR3 extends over 13 amino acids. The CDR3 protein is CASSLAGTEKLFF.

This chain joins TRBV5-1 and TRBJ1-1; TCRdb calls TRBD1, which cannot be checked without DNA. The CDR3 sequence is 15 residues long. CDR1 is SGHRS and CDR2 is YFSETQ in the germline V gene. The CDR3 loop is CASSLGPGTNTEAFF.